This is a list of T cell receptor beta chains from one sample in a study of cytomegalovirus exposure and HLA in healthy donors. The protocol was immunoSEQ multiplex PCR, while the TCRdb copy is restricted to in-frame clones and leaves out a portion. The sample carries approximately 160,000 clones, 65% to 85% recorded once. Sequenced input: PBMCs. The receptors here all came from a woman between 50 and 59 years old in good health and CMV-seropositive. CDR3s include the opening cysteine and the closing phenylalanine or tryptophan. A D gene is named only where the DNA matches it firmly. A clone size is listed for some rows: how often the clone was seen (once, few, many), or a class if it is expanded.

D gene: TRBD1; clone size: -; J gene: TRBJ1-2; V gene: TRBV6-5; CDR3 DNA: TGTGCCAGCAGTATTGGGGCAGGGGGCCCTAGTGGCTACACCTTC; CDR3 protein: CASSIGAGGPSGYTF
D gene: -; clone size: -; J gene: TRBJ1-2; V gene: TRBV11-2; CDR3 DNA: TGTGCCAGCAGCCCGGGGGACGGGAACTATGGCTACACCTTC; CDR3 protein: CASSPGDGNYGYTF
D gene: -; clone size: -; J gene: TRBJ2-1; V gene: TRBV25-1; CDR3 DNA: TGTGCCAGCAGTGTCAGGGTCAACAATGAGCAGTTCTTC; CDR3 protein: CASSVRVNNEQFF
D gene: -; clone size: -; J gene: TRBJ1-2; V gene: TRBV28; CDR3 DNA: TGTGCCAGCAGTACAGGGAGTGGAGGCTACACCTTC; CDR3 protein: CASSTGSGGYTF
D gene: -; clone size: -; J gene: TRBJ1-1; V gene: TRBV10-3; CDR3 DNA: TGTGCCATCAGCTCGGGGGTGTTGGGGATGAACACTGAAGCTTTCTTT; CDR3 protein: CAISSGVLGMNTEAFF
D gene: TRBD2; clone size: once; J gene: TRBJ2-1; V gene: TRBV10-3; CDR3 DNA: TGTGCCATCGGGACTAGCGGGGGGCCCCCTAACTACAATGAGCAGTTCTTC; CDR3 protein: CAIGTSGGPPNYNEQFF
D gene: -; clone size: -; J gene: TRBJ2-2; V gene: TRBV7-2; CDR3 DNA: TGTGCCAGCAGCTTACTAGCCCAACCGAGCACCGGGGAGCTGTTTTTT; CDR3 protein: CASSLLAQPSTGELFF
D gene: -; clone size: -; J gene: TRBJ2-7; V gene: TRBV10-2; CDR3 DNA: TGCGCCAGCAATACTATACAGGGTCCCCACTACGAGCAGTACTTC; CDR3 protein: CASNTIQGPHYEQYF
D gene: -; clone size: -; J gene: TRBJ1-2; V gene: TRBV6-1; CDR3 DNA: TGTGCCAGCAGTGAGGCCCCAGGGGACTATGGCTACACCTTC; CDR3 protein: CASSEAPGDYGYTF
D gene: -; clone size: -; J gene: TRBJ2-5; V gene: TRBV2; CDR3 DNA: TGTGCCAGCAGTGGGGGAAGGGGTCCCCAAGAGACCCAGTACTTC; CDR3 protein: CASSGGRGPQETQYF
D gene: TRBD1; clone size: -; J gene: TRBJ1-6; V gene: TRBV5-1; CDR3 DNA: TGCGCCAGCAGCCGCGGCTCGGACAGGGCTCTTAATTCACCCCTCCACTTT; CDR3 protein: CASSRGSDRALNSPLHF
D gene: -; clone size: -; J gene: TRBJ1-2; V gene: TRBV5-1; CDR3 DNA: TGCGCCAGCAGCTTCGAGTCCGATTTAATCGGCTACACCTTC; CDR3 protein: CASSFESDLIGYTF
D gene: -; clone size: few; J gene: TRBJ2-7; V gene: TRBV11-2; CDR3 DNA: TGTGCCAGCAGCTTAGAAACCGGTAGCTCCTACGAGCAGTACTTC; CDR3 protein: CASSLETGSSYEQYF
D gene: -; clone size: once; J gene: TRBJ2-6; V gene: TRBV5-6; CDR3 DNA: TGTGCCAGCAGCTTGCAGGGGTCTGGGGCCAACGTCCTGACTTTC; CDR3 protein: CASSLQGSGANVLTF
D gene: TRBD1; clone size: -; J gene: TRBJ1-4; V gene: TRBV11-3; CDR3 DNA: TGTGCCAGCACCCGCCGGGGACAGGGTCTTGAAAAACTGTTTTTT; CDR3 protein: CASTRRGQGLEKLFF
D gene: -; clone size: -; J gene: TRBJ1-2; V gene: TRBV5-4; CDR3 DNA: TGTGCCAGCAGCTTGGGGGGAGCACAGGGTAACTATGGCTACACCTTC; CDR3 protein: CASSLGGAQGNYGYTF
D gene: TRBD1; clone size: -; J gene: TRBJ1-2; V gene: TRBV6-4; CDR3 DNA: TGTGCCAGCAGTAAACTGGCGGGACAGGGCTATGGCTACACCTTC; CDR3 protein: CASSKLAGQGYGYTF
D gene: -; clone size: few; J gene: TRBJ1-5; V gene: TRBV28; CDR3 DNA: TGTGCCAGCAGAGCGCCGAGGGATGATCAGCCCCAGCATTTT; CDR3 protein: CASRAPRDDQPQHF
D gene: -; clone size: -; J gene: TRBJ2-2; V gene: TRBV28; CDR3 DNA: TGTGCCAGCCTCGAACAAAACACCGGGGAGCTGTTTTTT; CDR3 protein: CASLEQNTGELFF
D gene: TRBD1; clone size: -; J gene: TRBJ1-3; V gene: TRBV9; CDR3 DNA: TGTGCCAGCAGCGAGACAGGGGGCGGAAACACCATATATTTT; CDR3 protein: CASSETGGGNTIYF
D gene: -; clone size: -; J gene: TRBJ2-7; V gene: TRBV6-1; CDR3 DNA: TGTGCCAGCAACCCCTGGGGGCCCTACGAGCAGTACTTC; CDR3 protein: CASNPWGPYEQYF
D gene: -; clone size: once; J gene: TRBJ2-5; V gene: TRBV10-3; CDR3 DNA: TGTGCCATCGGGGAGAGGGAGACCCAGTACTTC; CDR3 protein: CAIGERETQYF
D gene: TRBD1; clone size: -; J gene: TRBJ1-5; V gene: TRBV7-8; CDR3 DNA: TGTGCCAGCAGCTCCCTCCTGGGACAGGGCGACAATCAGCCCCAGCATTTT; CDR3 protein: CASSSLLGQGDNQPQHF
D gene: TRBD2; clone size: -; J gene: TRBJ2-7; V gene: TRBV7-6; CDR3 DNA: TGTGCCAGCAGCCCCACTAGCGGGGGGCTTTACTCAAGCTCCTACGAGCAGTACTTC; CDR3 protein: CASSPTSGGLYSSSYEQYF
D gene: TRBD1; clone size: few; J gene: TRBJ2-5; V gene: TRBV6-6; CDR3 DNA: TGTGCCAGCAGTCCGACGACAGGGATCCTACAAGAGACCCAGTACTTC; CDR3 protein: CASSPTTGILQETQYF
D gene: -; clone size: -; J gene: TRBJ1-4; V gene: TRBV7-9; CDR3 DNA: TGTTCCAGCAGCTCCTACGGGAGTGAAAAACTGTTTTTT; CDR3 protein: CSSSSYGSEKLFF
D gene: TRBD1; clone size: -; J gene: TRBJ2-7; V gene: TRBV30; CDR3 DNA: TGTGCCTGGACCCGGGACAGAGCCTACGAGCAGTACTTC; CDR3 protein: CAWTRDRAYEQYF
D gene: TRBD1; clone size: few; J gene: TRBJ2-3; V gene: TRBV10-3; CDR3 DNA: TGTGCCATCAGTGAACCAGGGGGTAGGACCGGGGATACGCAGTATTTT; CDR3 protein: CAISEPGGRTGDTQYF
D gene: -; clone size: -; J gene: TRBJ2-7; V gene: TRBV14; CDR3 DNA: TGTGCCAGCAGCCATGGCCCATACGAGCAGTACTTC; CDR3 protein: CASSHGPYEQYF
D gene: TRBD1; clone size: -; J gene: TRBJ1-1; V gene: TRBV27; CDR3 DNA: TGTGCCAGCAGATACTCGGGACAGGGCCCACTAAACACTGAAGCTTTCTTT; CDR3 protein: CASRYSGQGPLNTEAFF
D gene: TRBD1; clone size: -; J gene: TRBJ1-1; V gene: TRBV29-1; CDR3 DNA: TGCAGCGTCGGGACAGGGGGGAACACTGAAGCTTTCTTT; CDR3 protein: CSVGTGGNTEAFF
D gene: TRBD2; clone size: -; J gene: TRBJ2-1; V gene: TRBV7-2; CDR3 DNA: TGTGCCAGCAGCTTAGCGGTAGCTAGCGGGGGCTACAATGAGCAGTTCTTC; CDR3 protein: CASSLAVASGGYNEQFF
D gene: -; clone size: -; J gene: TRBJ1-3; V gene: TRBV4-3; CDR3 DNA: TGCGCCAGCAGCCAAGCGCGGGGAAGAGGCTCTGGAAACACCATATATTTT; CDR3 protein: CASSQARGRGSGNTIYF
D gene: TRBD2; clone size: -; J gene: TRBJ2-7; V gene: TRBV18; CDR3 DNA: TGTGCCAGCTCACCAAACGGCGGGGGGGACTACGAGCAGTACTTC; CDR3 protein: CASSPNGGGDYEQYF
D gene: -; clone size: -; J gene: TRBJ2-2; V gene: TRBV11-2; CDR3 DNA: TGTGCCAGCAGCCAGCAGGCAACCACCGGGGAGCTGTTTTTT; CDR3 protein: CASSQQATTGELFF
D gene: -; clone size: -; J gene: TRBJ1-1; V gene: TRBV27; CDR3 DNA: TGTGCCAGCAGTCCCAACCCCCATGGGGGGGGAAACACTGAAGCTTTCTTT; CDR3 protein: CASSPNPHGGGNTEAFF
D gene: -; clone size: -; J gene: TRBJ2-1; V gene: TRBV2; CDR3 DNA: TGTGCCAGCAGTGAACTTCGCGGAATTTCCTACAATGAGCAGTTCTTC; CDR3 protein: CASSELRGISYNEQFF
D gene: -; clone size: -; J gene: TRBJ1-4; V gene: TRBV6-5; CDR3 DNA: TGTGCCAGCCGGACAGCGGATGAAAAACTGTTTTTT; CDR3 protein: CASRTADEKLFF
D gene: -; clone size: -; J gene: TRBJ1-4; V gene: TRBV6-1; CDR3 DNA: TGTGCCAGCAGTGAGGGCAGATTTGCAACTAATGAAAAACTGTTTTTT; CDR3 protein: CASSEGRFATNEKLFF
D gene: TRBD2; clone size: -; J gene: TRBJ2-2; V gene: TRBV7-3; CDR3 DNA: TGTGCCAGCAGCCCCCACAGCGGGAGTGTCCCCGGGGAGCTGTTTTTT; CDR3 protein: CASSPHSGSVPGELFF
D gene: -; clone size: -; J gene: TRBJ2-1; V gene: TRBV2; CDR3 DNA: TGTGCCAGCAGTGTTAATAGTCTCAATGAGCAGTTCTTC; CDR3 protein: CASSVNSLNEQFF
D gene: TRBD2; clone size: -; J gene: TRBJ2-3; V gene: TRBV30; CDR3 DNA: TGTGCCTGGAGTGTGCGTGCGGGGGGACTCACAGATACGCAGTATTTT; CDR3 protein: CAWSVRAGGLTDTQYF
D gene: TRBD2; clone size: -; J gene: TRBJ2-7; V gene: TRBV6-6; CDR3 DNA: TGTGCCAGCAGTTTCCGTGTTAGCGGGATCTCCTACGAGCAGTACTTC; CDR3 protein: CASSFRVSGISYEQYF